The 14 T cell receptor beta chains reported below all come from one sample, sequenced in a study of blood T cell repertoires in COVID-19. Here immunoSEQ multiplex PCR was the method, and the copy in TCRdb shows in-frame clones only, minus some. This sample has about 240,000 clones, with about 86% found just once. Sequencing input: peripheral blood. The origin of the receptors is a woman older than 75 with acute or convalescent COVID-19.

The genes are TRBV2 and TRBJ1-1; D is perhaps TRBD1 (5 bases). This CDR3 spans 11 amino acids. Germline CDR1 and CDR2: SNHLY and FYNNEI. Trimming cost V 7 bases and J 7 bases, with 10 bases left between them. The DNA of the CDR3 is TGTGCCAGCACCAGACAGATTGAAGCTTTCTTT. It is translated as CASTRQIEAFF.

This rearrangement joins TRBV7-9 to TRBJ1-4; 10 nucleotides agree with TRBD1. V gave up 5 bases and J gave up 8 bases; unmatched junction bases: 5. The CDR3 has 14 residues. Germline CDR1 reads SEHNR; CDR2 reads FQNEAQ (reference sequence). The CDR3 bases are TGTGCCAGCAGCCGGGACAGGGGTGACGAAAAACTGTTTTTT. Translated: CASSRDRGDEKLFF.

This chain connects TRBV6-5 to TRBJ1-4, with D unresolved. In germline, CDR1 is MNHEY, CDR2 SVGAGI. V dropped 2 bases and J dropped 4 bases, with 5 bases sitting between them. The length of the CDR3 is 13 residues. CDR3 coding DNA: TGTGCCAGCAGTTACCGTTTTAATGAAAAACTGTTTTTT. Amino acids: CASSYRFNEKLFF.

This sequence joins TRBV28 and TRBJ1-4; possible D gene TRBD1, 5 bases. Deletions cut 5 bases from V and 8 bases from J, with 15 bases between. Germline CDR1 and CDR2: MDHEN and SYDVKM. The CDR3 is 14 amino acids. The CDR3 nucleotides read TGTGCCAGCAGTCCAGGGCCCTTTAGGGAAAAACTGTTTTTT. Its translation is CASSPGPFREKLFF. The complete variable domain, with remaining parts taken from reference TRBV28 and TRBJ1-4, reads DVKVTQSSRYLVKRTGEKVFLECVQDMDHENMFWYRQDPGLGLRLIYFSYDVKMKEKGDIPEGYSVSREKKERFSLILESASTNQTSMYLCASSPGPFREKLFFGSGTQLSVL.

By share, this clone counts as medium-sized. The J gene is TRBJ2-2, the V gene TRBV12-3 or TRBV12-4; the D gene is possibly TRBD1 (5 bases). The ends were cut back, 1 base at V and 7 bases at J, with 7 bases in the middle. The CDR3 consists of 13 residues. Here the CDR3 reads CASSLGGGGELFF. CDR3 coding DNA: TGTGCCAGCAGTTTAGGGGGCGGCGGGGAGCTGTTTTTT.

This clone is termed large. The V gene is TRBV28, the J gene TRBJ1-4; D is possibly TRBD1 (5 bases). Germline V gene sequence: CDR1 MDHEN, CDR2 SYDVKM. The V gene lost 3 bases and the J gene lost 2 bases, with 13 bases spanning the gap. This CDR3 comprises 16 residues. The chain's CDR3 is CASSLVSAGTNEKLFF. The CDR3 DNA follows: TGTGCCAGCAGTTTGGTTTCTGCAGGGACTAATGAAAAACTGTTTTTT.

The chain links TRBV9 to TRBJ1-6, with unresolved D. Germline V gene lookup returns CDR1 SGDLS and CDR2 YYNGEE. The V end was cut by 4 bases, the J end by 2 bases, with 10 bases between. The CDR3 covers 15 residues. CDR3 amino acids: CASSPSTTYNSPLHF. The CDR3 nucleotides are TGTGCCAGCAGCCCCTCGACAACCTATAATTCACCCCTCCACTTT.

V is TRBV7-3 and J is TRBJ1-1; unclear D gene. The CDR3 length is 13 residues. Trimming shortened V by 5 bases and J by 3 bases, and 10 bases separated the two germline ends. Germline V gene data show CDR1 as SGHTA and CDR2 as FQGTGA. CDR3 sequence reads: CASSGGRDTEAFF. CDR3 DNA: TGTGCCAGCAGCGGAGGGAGGGACACTGAAGCTTTCTTT.

The chain combines TRBV5-6 with TRBJ2-3; TRBD2 might be the D (7 bases). This CDR3 region has 15 residues. From germline, CDR1 is SGHDT and CDR2 YYEEEE. V lost 4 bases and J 5 bases, leaving 17 bases between the germline ends. CDR3 amino acids: CASSQRGGAEDTQYF. The CDR3 DNA follows: TGTGCCAGCAGCCAGAGAGGGGGGGCCGAAGATACGCAGTATTTT.

The J gene is TRBJ2-1, the V gene TRBV30; 10 bases are a match to TRBD2. The CDR3 has 15 amino acids. In germline, CDR1 is GTSNPN, CDR2 SVGIG (reference sequence). With V trimmed by 0 bases and J by 10 bases, 9 bases remained unmatched. CDR3 loop: CAWSVLSGGRDEQFF. The CDR3 bases are TGTGCCTGGAGTGTACTTAGCGGGGGGAGGGACGAGCAGTTCTTC.

The chain links TRBV5-1 to TRBJ1-1, with 8 nucleotides matching TRBD1. The CDR3 sequence is 15 residues long. CDR1 and CDR2 from the germline V gene are SGHRS and YFSETQ. The V segment lost 3 bases and the J segment 1 base; nucleotides outside the gene matches: 5. Here the CDR3 reads CASSSGTGWNTEAFF. The CDR3 coding sequence is TGCGCCAGCAGCTCGGGGACAGGATGGAACACTGAAGCTTTCTTT.

This clone was seen just once. This chain links TRBV28 with TRBJ1-3, with 7 nucleotides matching TRBD1. In germline, CDR1 is MDHEN, CDR2 SYDVKM. The CDR3 is 16 residues long. Trimming took 3 bases from V and 2 from J; bases not matched to a gene: 7. The DNA for the CDR3 is TGTGCCAGCAGTTTGTGGCAGGGGGGAGCTGGAAACACCATATATTTT. Protein: CASSLWQGGAGNTIYF.

The chain couples TRBV12-3 or TRBV12-4 to TRBJ1-1, with D possibly TRBD1 on 5 matching bases. V dropped 3 bases and J dropped 11 bases, with 10 bases sitting between them. The CDR3 has 11 amino acids. The CDR3, as DNA: TGTGCCAGCAGTTTTGGAGGGGACGCTTTCTTT. Translating gives CASSFGGDAFF.

This clone was recorded a few times. The chain uses TRBV7-9 and TRBJ2-5; the match to TRBD2 covers 8 bases. V lost 5 bases, J lost 4 bases, and 12 bases stayed unmatched. The CDR3 is 16 residues long. In germline, CDR1 is SEHNR, CDR2 FQNEAQ (reference sequence). CDR3 loop: CASSPNLLAGGETQYF. The CDR3 region has the DNA TGTGCCAGCAGCCCCAACCTCCTGGCGGGGGGAGAGACCCAGTACTTC.